This TCR beta chain comes out of a study of T cells in Graves' hyperthyroidism and ophthalmopathy. General study findings and limits: In the blood, most expanded thyroid clonotypes above 0.001 appeared as well.

Ten or more counts support this clonotype. Its antigen is unknown. Amplified TCR beta CDR3 regions came from RNA transcripts. HTBI primers were employed in a first-round RT-PCR of the TCR CDR3. Each CDR3 protein gets one entry after TCRdb re-called the multiplex PCR reads with MiXCR. The table lists 300,000 to 450,000 distinct CDR3 sequences, roughly 15% of them singletons. This CDR3 is built from 14 residues. Germline trimming cut 4 bases from V and 2 bases from J; bases unmatched to any gene: 4. Per the germline V gene, CDR1 is DFQATT and CDR2 is SNEGSKA (reference sequence). On the basis of clinical symptoms, serum thyroxine and TRAb, thyroid ultrasound and orbital computed tomography, diagnoses were made. The PBMCs studied were ones that came from about 10 ml fresh peripheral blood.

This TCR was sampled from a woman in her twenties or thirties with Graves' ophthalmopathy. The specimen was blood. The chain links TRBV20-1 to TRBJ2-1, with 8 bases fitting TRBD1. The CDR3 DNA follows: TGCAGTGCTAATCCGGGACAGGCCTACAATGAGCAGTTCTTC. This encodes CSANPGQAYNEQFF.